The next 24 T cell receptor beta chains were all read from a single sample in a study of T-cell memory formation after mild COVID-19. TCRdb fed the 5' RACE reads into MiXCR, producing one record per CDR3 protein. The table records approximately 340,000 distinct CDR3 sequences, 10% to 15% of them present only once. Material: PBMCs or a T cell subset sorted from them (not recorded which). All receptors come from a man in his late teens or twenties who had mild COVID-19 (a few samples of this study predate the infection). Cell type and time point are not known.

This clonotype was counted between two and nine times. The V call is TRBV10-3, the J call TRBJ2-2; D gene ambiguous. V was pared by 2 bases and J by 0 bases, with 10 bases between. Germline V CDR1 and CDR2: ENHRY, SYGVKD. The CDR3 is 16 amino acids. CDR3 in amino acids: CAISENRVTNTGELFF. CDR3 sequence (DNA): TGTGCCATCAGTGAGAATAGGGTTACGAACACCGGGGAGCTGTTTTTT.

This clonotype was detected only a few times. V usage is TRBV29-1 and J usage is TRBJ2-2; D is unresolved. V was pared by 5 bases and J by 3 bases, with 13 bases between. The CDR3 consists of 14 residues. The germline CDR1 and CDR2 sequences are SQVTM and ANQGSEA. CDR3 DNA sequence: TGCAGCGTTAGGACCCATCCGTACACCGGGGAGCTGTTTTTT. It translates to CSVRTHPYTGELFF.

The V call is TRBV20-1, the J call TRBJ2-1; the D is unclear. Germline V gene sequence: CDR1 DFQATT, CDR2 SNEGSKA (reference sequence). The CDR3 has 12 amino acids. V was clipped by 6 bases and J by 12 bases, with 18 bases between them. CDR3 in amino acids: CSAGDGGDPQFF. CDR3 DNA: TGCAGTGCCGGTGACGGTGGTGACCCGCAGTTCTTC.

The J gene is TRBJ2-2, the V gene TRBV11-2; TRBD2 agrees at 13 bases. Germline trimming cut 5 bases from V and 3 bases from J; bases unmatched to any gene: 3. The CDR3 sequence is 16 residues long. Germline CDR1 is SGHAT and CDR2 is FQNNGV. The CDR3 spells CASSQGLAGYTGELFF. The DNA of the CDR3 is TGTGCCAGCAGCCAGGGACTAGCGGGGTACACCGGGGAGCTGTTTTTT. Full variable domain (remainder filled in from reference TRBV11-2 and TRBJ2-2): EAGVAQSPRYKIIEKRQSVAFWCNPISGHATLYWYQQILGQGPKLLIQFQNNGVVDDSQLPKDRFSAERLKGVDSTLKIQPAKLEDSAVYLCASSQGLAGYTGELFFGEGSRLTVL.

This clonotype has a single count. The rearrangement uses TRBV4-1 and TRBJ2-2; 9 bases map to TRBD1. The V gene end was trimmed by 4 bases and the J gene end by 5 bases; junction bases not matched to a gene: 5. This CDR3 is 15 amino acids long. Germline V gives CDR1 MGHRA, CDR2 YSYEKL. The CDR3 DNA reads TGCGCCAGCAGCCCCGGGACAGGGCGAACCGGGGAGCTGTTTTTT. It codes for CASSPGTGRTGELFF.

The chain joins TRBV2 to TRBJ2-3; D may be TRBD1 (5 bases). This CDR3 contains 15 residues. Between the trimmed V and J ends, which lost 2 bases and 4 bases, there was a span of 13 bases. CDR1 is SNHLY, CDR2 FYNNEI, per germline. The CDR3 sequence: CASSEFGQGPDTQYF. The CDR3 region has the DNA TGTGCCAGCAGTGAATTCGGACAAGGGCCAGATACGCAGTATTTT.

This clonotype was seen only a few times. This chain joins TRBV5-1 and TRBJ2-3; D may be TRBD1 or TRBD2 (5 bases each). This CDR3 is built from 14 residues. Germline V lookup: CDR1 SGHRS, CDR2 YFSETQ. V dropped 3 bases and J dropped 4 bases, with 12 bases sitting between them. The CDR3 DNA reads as TGCGCCAGCAGCTCTCGGGACCGGTCAGATACGCAGTATTTT. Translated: CASSSRDRSDTQYF.

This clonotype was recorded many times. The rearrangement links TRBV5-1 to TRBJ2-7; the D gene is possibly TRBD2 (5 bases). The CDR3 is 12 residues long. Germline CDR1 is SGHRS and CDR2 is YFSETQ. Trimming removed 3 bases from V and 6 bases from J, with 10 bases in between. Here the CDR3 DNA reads TGCGCCAGCAGCTGGACGGGGAGCGAGCAGTACTTC. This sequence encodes CASSWTGSEQYF.

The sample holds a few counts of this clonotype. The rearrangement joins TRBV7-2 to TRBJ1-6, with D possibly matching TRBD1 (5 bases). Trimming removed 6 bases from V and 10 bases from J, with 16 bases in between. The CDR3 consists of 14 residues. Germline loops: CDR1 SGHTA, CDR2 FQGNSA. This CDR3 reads CASSPGLGISPLHF. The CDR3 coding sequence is TGTGCCAGCAGTCCGGGACTGGGAATCTCACCCCTCCACTTT.

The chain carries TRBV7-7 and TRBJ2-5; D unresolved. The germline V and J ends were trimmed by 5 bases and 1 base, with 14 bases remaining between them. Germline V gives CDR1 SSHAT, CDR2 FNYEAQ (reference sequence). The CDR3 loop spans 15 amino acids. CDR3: CASSPVWSAQETQYF. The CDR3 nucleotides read TGTGCCAGCAGCCCGGTTTGGAGCGCCCAAGAGACCCAGTACTTC. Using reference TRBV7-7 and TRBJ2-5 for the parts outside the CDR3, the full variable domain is GAGVSQSPRYKVTKRGQDVTLRCDPISSHATLYWYQQALGQGPEFLTYFNYEAQPDKSGLPSDRFSAERPEGSISTLTIQRTEQRDSAMYRCASSPVWSAQETQYFGPGTRLLVL.

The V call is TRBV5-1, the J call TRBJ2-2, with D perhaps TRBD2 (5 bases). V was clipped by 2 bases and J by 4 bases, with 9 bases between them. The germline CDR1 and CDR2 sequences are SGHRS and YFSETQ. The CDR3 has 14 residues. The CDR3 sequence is CASSFLRGTGELFF. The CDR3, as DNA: TGCGCCAGCAGCTTCCTTCGGGGCACCGGGGAGCTGTTTTTT.

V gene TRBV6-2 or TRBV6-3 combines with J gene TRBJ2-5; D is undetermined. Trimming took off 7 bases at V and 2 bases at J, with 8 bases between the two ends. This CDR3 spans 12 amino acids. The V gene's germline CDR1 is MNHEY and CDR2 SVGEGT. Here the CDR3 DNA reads TGTGCCAGCATAGATGGTCAAGAGACCCAGTACTTC. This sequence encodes CASIDGQETQYF.

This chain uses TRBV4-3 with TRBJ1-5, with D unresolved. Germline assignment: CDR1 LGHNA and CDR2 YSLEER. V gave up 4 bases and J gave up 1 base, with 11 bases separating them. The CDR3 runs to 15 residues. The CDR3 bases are TGCGCCAGCAGCCCGGACGGATTGAGCAATCAGCCCCAGCATTTT. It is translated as CASSPDGLSNQPQHF.

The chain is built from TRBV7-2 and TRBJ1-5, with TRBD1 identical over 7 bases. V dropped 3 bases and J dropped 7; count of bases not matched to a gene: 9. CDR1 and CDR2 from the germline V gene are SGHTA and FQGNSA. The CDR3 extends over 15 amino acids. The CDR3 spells CASSLTGQSWQPQHF. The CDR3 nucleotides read TGTGCCAGCAGCTTGACAGGGCAGAGTTGGCAGCCCCAGCATTTT.

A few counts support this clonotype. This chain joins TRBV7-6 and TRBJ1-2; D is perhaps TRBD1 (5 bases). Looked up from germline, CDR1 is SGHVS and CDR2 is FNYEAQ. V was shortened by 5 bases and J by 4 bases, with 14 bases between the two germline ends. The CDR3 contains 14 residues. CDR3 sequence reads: CASSLGWGGYGYTF. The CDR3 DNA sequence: TGTGCCAGCAGCCTAGGATGGGGGGGCTATGGCTACACCTTC.

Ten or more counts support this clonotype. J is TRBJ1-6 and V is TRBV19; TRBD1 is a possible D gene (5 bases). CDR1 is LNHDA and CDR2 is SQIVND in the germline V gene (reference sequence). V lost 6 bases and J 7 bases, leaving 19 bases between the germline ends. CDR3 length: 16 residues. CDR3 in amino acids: CASSPTGTRRNSPLHF. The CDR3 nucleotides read TGTGCCAGTAGCCCGACCGGGACCCGCCGGAATTCACCCCTCCACTTT.

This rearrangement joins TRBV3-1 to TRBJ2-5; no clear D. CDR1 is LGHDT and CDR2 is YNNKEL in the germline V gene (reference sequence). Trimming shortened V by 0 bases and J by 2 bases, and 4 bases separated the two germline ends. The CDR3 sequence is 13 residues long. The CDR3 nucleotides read TGTGCCAGCAGCCAAGATATGCAAGAGACCCAGTACTTC. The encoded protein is CASSQDMQETQYF.

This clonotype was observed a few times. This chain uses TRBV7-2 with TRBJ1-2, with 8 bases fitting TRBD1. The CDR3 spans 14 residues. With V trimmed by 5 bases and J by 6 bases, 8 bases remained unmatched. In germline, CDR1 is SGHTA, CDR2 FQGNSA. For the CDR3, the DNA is TGTGCCAGCAGCCGTTACGGACAGGGAGATGGCTACACCTTC. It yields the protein CASSRYGQGDGYTF. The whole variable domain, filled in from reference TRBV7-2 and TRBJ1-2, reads GAGVSQSPSNKVTEKGKDVELRCDPISGHTALYWYRQSLGQGLEFLIYFQGNSAPDKSGLPSDRFSAERTGGSVSTLTIQRTQQEDSAVYLCASSRYGQGDGYTFGSGTRLTVV.

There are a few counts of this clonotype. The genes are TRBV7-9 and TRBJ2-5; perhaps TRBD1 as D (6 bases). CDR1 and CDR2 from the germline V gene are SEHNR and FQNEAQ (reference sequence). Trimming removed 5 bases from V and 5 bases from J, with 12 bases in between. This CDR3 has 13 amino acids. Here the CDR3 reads CASSLTGSETQYF. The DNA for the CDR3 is TGTGCCAGCAGCCTGACAGGATCGGAGACCCAGTACTTC.

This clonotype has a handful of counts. CDR3 in DNA: TGTGCCAGCAGCCGAACTGGGACAGCCGCTAACTATGGCTACACCTTC. This translates into CASSRTGTAANYGYTF. The gene calls are TRBV5-4 and TRBJ1-2, with 7 positions matching TRBD1. The CDR3 covers 16 residues. Germline loops: CDR1 SGHNT, CDR2 YYREEE (reference sequence). Trimming removed 4 bases from V and 0 bases from J; junction bases left unmatched: 9.

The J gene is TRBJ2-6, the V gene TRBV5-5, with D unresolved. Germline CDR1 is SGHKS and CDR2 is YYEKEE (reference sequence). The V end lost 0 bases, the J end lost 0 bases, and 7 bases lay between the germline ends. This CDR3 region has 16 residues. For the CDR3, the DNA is TGTGCCAGCAGCTTGGGGGCCCTCTCTGGGGCCAACGTCCTGACTTTC. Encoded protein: CASSLGALSGANVLTF. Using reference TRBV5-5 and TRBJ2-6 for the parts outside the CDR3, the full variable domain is DAGVTQSPTHLIKTRGQQVTLRCSPISGHKSVSWYQQVLGQGPQFIFQYYEKEERGRGNFPDRFSARQFPNYSSELNVNALLLGDSALYLCASSLGALSGANVLTFGAGSRLTVL.

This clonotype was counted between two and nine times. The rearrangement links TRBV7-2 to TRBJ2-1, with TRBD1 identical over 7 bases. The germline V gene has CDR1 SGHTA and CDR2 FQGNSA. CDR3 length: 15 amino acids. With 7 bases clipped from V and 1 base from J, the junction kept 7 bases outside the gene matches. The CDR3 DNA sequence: TGTGCCAGCACCCGACAGGGCGGATCCTACAATGAGCAGTTCTTC. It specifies CASTRQGGSYNEQFF.

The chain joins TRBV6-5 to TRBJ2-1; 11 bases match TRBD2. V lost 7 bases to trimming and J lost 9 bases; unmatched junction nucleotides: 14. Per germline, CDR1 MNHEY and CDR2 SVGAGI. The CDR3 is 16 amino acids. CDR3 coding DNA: TGTGCCAGCATTTTCCGGCTAGCGGGGGGAGGCGGTGAGCAGTTCTTC. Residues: CASIFRLAGGGGEQFF.

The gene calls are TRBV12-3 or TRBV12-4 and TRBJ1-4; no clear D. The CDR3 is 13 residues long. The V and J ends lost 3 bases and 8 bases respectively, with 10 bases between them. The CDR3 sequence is CASSLRHNEKLFF. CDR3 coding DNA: TGTGCCAGCAGTTTGAGACATAACGAAAAACTGTTTTTT.